This T cell receptor beta chain was sequenced in a study of cytomegalovirus exposure and HLA in healthy donors (dated by TCRdb to 2016 to 2017). About the study as a whole: According to an earlier analysis of a few hundred of the donors, about 180 million T cells yielded 90 million to 140 million unique TCR beta sequences and approximately 300 Gb of sequence data. Donor age, sex, ethnicity and CMV serostatus were compiled alongside the repertoire data. The study aimed to test whether cataloging public T cell receptors could reveal signatures of past pathogen exposure. Approximately 300 gigabases of sequencing data and 75 million to 85 million unique TCR sequences made up an early release that covered some 640 HLA-typed donors. Along with the approximately 620-subject first cohort, a separate validation cohort of over 90 different subjects was used. To predict cytomegalovirus infection status, the study combined high-throughput TCR immunosequencing, statistical association of individual TCRs with disease status, and machine learning. Every discovery cohort repertoire had been produced on one sequencing platform. In an earlier analysis of a few hundred of the donors, high-throughput TCR beta sequencing was used to judge whether each TCR beta V gene segment behaved as functional or pseudogenic. HLA typing included class I and class II loci at four-digit resolution. In a later analysis, previously published TCR beta repertoires from roughly 710 donors were re-analyzed and high-resolution HLA genotyping was added so that TCR occurrence patterns could be studied. Because of strong linkage in the cohort, roughly five DR-DQ haplotypes were treated as single units for association and clustering. The study used immunosequencing to profile the T cell repertoires of more than 650 subjects and linked those repertoires to cytomegalovirus serostatus. The number of typed donors differed by locus: about 620-640 for A, B, C, DRB1 and DQB1; 522 for DQA1; approximately 600 for DPA1; and roughly 470 for DPB1. Among 350 to 400 genotyped donors of the cohort, an average of roughly 240,000 unique TCR beta nucleotide sequences were sequenced per donor, approximately 20% of them non-productive. Of the roughly 400 genotyped donors, roughly 80% were placed in the genetic ancestry cluster associated with self-reported Caucasian donors. A later genetic analysis took genome-wide SNP genotypes for about 65% of the roughly 670 donors and used that subset as a discovery cohort. Rather than using new phenotypic data, the later analysis identified candidate immune exposures from TCR beta sequences and from how often those sequences occurred across donors. Paper-wide results and their limitations: A later analysis found that HLA-associated TCR beta chains were more clonally expanded and had lower generation probabilities than equally common non-associated chains. In the study, approximately 160 TCR beta chains were listed as associated with cytomegalovirus. Immune exposure information for the cohort was limited to CMV serostatus. In a later analysis, several top co-occurrence clusters were reported to appear linked to parvovirus B19, influenza, CMV and Epstein-Barr virus. This cohort had only TCR beta chains sequenced, and the lack of alpha or paired-chain data limited which features could be detected. While some public TCRs were present in many individuals, most TCR sequences turned up only very rarely across donors. A further reported finding was that TCR beta sequences accurately predicted the HLA-A and HLA-B alleles for most subjects in the first cohort. A cluster of highly shared sequence variants was judged likely to be a technical artifact of the sequencing pipeline. A later analysis found that TCR association rates varied across HLA loci, with DRB1 alleles showing the most associated TCRs and HLA-C alleles the fewest. Cytomegalovirus status was reported to be diagnosed by the classifier with high specificity and sensitivity in both the original and validation cohorts. At a false discovery rate of 0.05, a later analysis linked around 17,000 TCR beta sequences to specific HLA alleles. Correlated functional status among segregating V segments might reflect linkage disequilibrium, but an unknown experimental factor could not be ruled out. Roughly uniform sequencing depth across donors was assumed in presence/absence analyses, although this assumption may not hold. An earlier analysis of some 590 of the donors showed that most TCR beta V segments appeared in productive rearrangements either about 87% or about 30% of the time, which broadly matched IMGT annotations. In a later genetic analysis, a missense DCLRE1C variant was associated with V-gene and J-gene trimming of TCR beta chains, and the association was replicated in an independent cohort. A later genetic analysis reported fewer N-insertions in productive TCRs among donors in an Asian-associated ancestry cluster than the approximately 700-donor mean. It was suggested by the authors that the approach could potentially be generalized to other disease states and immunological phenotypes. In a later analysis, most CMV-associated TCR beta chains were found to appear HLA-restricted, with HLA associations seemingly driven largely by CMV exposure. Because counts were too low, 15 to 20 rarely observed V segments, including chromosome 9 orphons, were excluded from the earlier analysis of 587 of the donors. Some IMGT-functional V segments, including TRBV6-2 and TRBV6-3, could not be distinguished by the 87-base-pair reads and were therefore excluded. Three of the identified cytomegalovirus-associated TCR beta chains were confirmed in vitro to be specific for cytomegalovirus antigens. Strong co-occurrence of HLA alleles, especially DR and DQ, made assigning TCR associations to individual alleles difficult. Because HLA typing was missing for some donors at each locus, association tests included only the typed subset.

Library preparation employed the immunoSEQ multiplex PCR assay. For the multiplex PCR, a mixture combining 60 forward primers for TCR Vbeta segments and 13 reverse primers for TCR Jbeta segments was used. Amplification of the CDR3 region of rearranged TCR beta genes was performed with a multiplex PCR assay on genomic DNA. The amplified TCR beta libraries were sequenced on the Illumina HiSeq System as 87-base-pair reads. The original methods were these. Across the 670 or so repertoires, a later analysis counted some 80 million unique TCR beta chains, 8.5 million to 12 million of which were shared by at least two donors. Raw reads were error-corrected and collapsed into unique sequences with a nearest-neighbor algorithm that merged closely related sequences to remove PCR and sequencing errors. V, D and J gene segments were assigned by aligning CDR3 sequences to IMGT reference sequences. For a sequence to be retained, a match of at least six nucleotides was required to both a V gene segment and a J gene segment. A rearrangement was called productive if the CDR3 had no stop codons and remained in frame with V and J, and every other rearrangement was called non-productive. Following IMGT convention, CDR3 was defined as the stretch from the second conserved V-encoded cysteine to the conserved J-encoded phenylalanine. The earlier analysis of about 640 of the donors excluded any sequence lacking an unambiguous match to a single V gene segment. An earlier analysis of a few hundred of the donors classified V segments as functional when productive rearrangements were above 56.7% and as segregating when the standard deviation between donors was above 5%. A statistical classification framework was developed to diagnose cytomegalovirus status using the catalog of TCR beta chain sequences. In a later analysis, V and J genes were assigned by comparing TCR nucleotide sequences against IMGT/GENE-DB human TR gene sequences. A later analysis assigned CDR3 sequences and most-parsimonious VDJ recombination scenarios with the TCRdist pipeline. A later analysis defined each TCR beta chain by its CDR3 amino acid sequence plus V-gene family, and excluded reads lacking a unique V-gene family. A later analysis removed roughly 590 highly shared, low-generation-probability nucleotide sequences to deal with suspected cross-contamination and a sequencing artifact. A later analysis calculated a clonal expansion index for each public chain from normalized within-repertoire ranks of inferred template counts. In a later analysis, generation probabilities were computed using a VDJ recombination model fitted to out-of-frame rearrangements, and the results were checked against IGoR. A later analysis scored TCR-TCR, TCR-HLA and TCR-CMV co-occurrence with hypergeometric tests, applying a repertoire-size bias correction to TCR pairs. False discovery rates were estimated in a later analysis by permuting HLA or CMV assignments 20 times. In a later analysis, co-occurring TCRs were grouped using DBSCAN, and TCRdist sequence similarity was added for clustering within HLA-allele-positive subsets. Repertoires with fewer than 30,000 or more than 120,000 public chains were left out of co-occurrence clustering, as were four to six repertoires with anomalous nucleotide sharing. TCRdb retrieved this table from immuneACCESS and kept in-frame rearrangements only. Not all clones are present; in checked studies, unresolved V genes account for under half, and no reason is known for the remainder. For V, J and clone size, that table is used; D and trimming come from the DNA. Recorded for this sample are more than 85,000 clones; 63% of them occurred a single time. In total, the top ten clones hold around 6.6% of the sample.

Concerning this clone itself: The specificity of this receptor is unknown. Base-call qualities are not available, and no considerably larger clone is one nucleotide away.

Reading the germline V gene (reference sequence) gives CDR1 LNHDA and CDR2 SQIVND. The CDR3 measures 14 amino acids from cysteine to phenylalanine. Just the 42-base CDR3 DNA is kept, in frame starting at base 1. Trimming at the junction amounts to 1 base on V and 2 bases on J, and the germline ends lie 7 bases apart. In total, more than 500 healthy bone marrow donors made up the cohort. Cohort members were all nominally healthy when sampled, although unrecorded immune exposures were likely present. The donor was CMV seronegative and was included in the group of around 320 seronegative cohort members. Every donor gave a peripheral blood sample, and the peripheral blood mononuclear cells from that sample were used for TCR beta sequencing. Genomic DNA extraction from the blood cell samples was performed with the Qiagen DNeasy Blood Extraction Kit.

The specimen sequenced was PBMCs. Recombination linked TRBV19 to TRBJ2-3; the D gene lacks a confident call. The clonotype originates from a woman aged 25 to 39 in good health and CMV-seronegative. CDR3 sequence: CASSIGVYTDTQYF. The nucleotide sequence reads TGTGCCAGTAGTATAGGTGTCTACACAGATACGCAGTATTTT.